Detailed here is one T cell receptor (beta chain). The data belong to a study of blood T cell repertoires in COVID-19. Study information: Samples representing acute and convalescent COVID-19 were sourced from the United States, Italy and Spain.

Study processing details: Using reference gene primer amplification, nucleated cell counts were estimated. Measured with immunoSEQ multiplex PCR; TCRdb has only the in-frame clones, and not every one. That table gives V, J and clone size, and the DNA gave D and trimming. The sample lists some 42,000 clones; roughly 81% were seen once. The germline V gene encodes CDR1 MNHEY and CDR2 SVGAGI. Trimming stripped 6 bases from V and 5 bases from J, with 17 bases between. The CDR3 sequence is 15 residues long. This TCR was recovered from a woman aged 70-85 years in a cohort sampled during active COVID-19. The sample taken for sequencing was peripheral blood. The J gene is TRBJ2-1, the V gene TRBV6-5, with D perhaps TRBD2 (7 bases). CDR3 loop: CASRRGGGSNNEQFF. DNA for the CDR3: TGTGCCAGCAGGCGGGGAGGGGGGTCTAACAATGAGCAGTTCTTC.